A selection of T cell receptor beta chains follows, all from one sample in a study of T cells in Graves' hyperthyroidism and ophthalmopathy. A single record per CDR3 protein comes from TCRdb applying MiXCR to the multiplex PCR reads. There are 620,000 or so distinct CDR3 sequences in the sample; roughly 15% occur only once, and approximately 12% lies in the top ten. Sequencing used blood. Every receptor here comes from a woman in her fifties or sixties with Graves' ophthalmopathy. Both conserved end residues are part of each CDR3. A D gene is named only where the DNA matches it firmly. Clone size is stated in some rows and not others, as once, few, many or a class when expanded.

cdr3_length	v_call	clone_size	d_call	j_call	cdr3_aa	cdr3_nt
12	TRBV7-8	many	NA	TRBJ2-5	CASGVREETQYF	TGTGCCAGCGGAGTCAGGGAAGAGACCCAGTACTTC
13	TRBV20-1	few	NA	TRBJ1-2	CSARTDRYYGYTF	TGCAGTGCGAGAACGGACAGATACTATGGCTACACCTTC
15	TRBV19	many	TRBD1	TRBJ1-3	CASSIRTGAGNTIYF	TGTGCCAGTAGTATCCGGACAGGGGCTGGAAACACCATATATTTT
14	TRBV6-1	NA	NA	TRBJ2-5	CASSEALDEETQYF	TGTGCCAGCAGTGAAGCCTTGGACGAGGAGACCCAGTACTTC
15	TRBV12-3/TRBV12-4	many	NA	TRBJ2-1	CASSLGFRPYNEQFF	TGTGCCAGCAGTTTAGGATTTCGTCCCTACAATGAGCAGTTCTTC
11	TRBV28	many	NA	TRBJ1-2	CASSSLYGYTF	TGTGCCAGCAGTTCTCTCTATGGCTACACCTTC
13	TRBV12-5	many	NA	TRBJ1-2	CASGLFQSYGYTF	TGTGCTAGTGGTTTGTTCCAGAGCTATGGCTACACCTTC
15	TRBV3-1	many	NA	TRBJ2-1	CASSQDWAGENEQFF	TGTGCCAGCAGCCAAGATTGGGCAGGGGAAAATGAGCAGTTCTTC
14	TRBV20-1	NA	NA	TRBJ1-1	CSAGNRARDTEAFF	TGCAGTGCTGGGAACAGGGCGCGGGACACTGAAGCTTTCTTT
14	TRBV10-3	many	NA	TRBJ1-1	CAISLQGRNTEAFF	TGTGCCATCTCCCTCCAGGGAAGGAACACTGAAGCTTTCTTT
15	TRBV6-5	many	TRBD1	TRBJ1-4	CASSFTGVTNEKLFF	TGTGCCAGCAGTTTCACAGGGGTAACTAATGAAAAACTGTTTTTT
15	TRBV18	many	NA	TRBJ1-4	CASSPRAGIREKLFF	TGTGCCAGCTCACCACGCGCAGGGATAAGGGAAAAACTGTTTTTT